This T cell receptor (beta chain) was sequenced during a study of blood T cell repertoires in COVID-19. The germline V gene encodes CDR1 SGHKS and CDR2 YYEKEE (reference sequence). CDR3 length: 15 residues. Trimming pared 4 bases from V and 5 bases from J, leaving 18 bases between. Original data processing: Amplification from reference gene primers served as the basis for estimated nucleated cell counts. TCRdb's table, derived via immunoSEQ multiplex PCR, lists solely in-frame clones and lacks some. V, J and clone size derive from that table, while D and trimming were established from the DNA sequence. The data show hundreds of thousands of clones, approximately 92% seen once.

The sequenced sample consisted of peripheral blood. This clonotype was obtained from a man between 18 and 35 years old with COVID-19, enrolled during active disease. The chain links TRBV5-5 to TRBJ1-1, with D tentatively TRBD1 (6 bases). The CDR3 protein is CASSGQGQLGTEAFF. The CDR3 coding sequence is TGTGCCAGCAGCGGGCAGGGGCAACTTGGGACTGAAGCTTTCTTT.